Detailed here is one T cell receptor beta chain. The antigen remains undetermined. The J segment lost 5 bases and the V segment lost 4 bases, leaving 3 bases of the junction unmatched. The V gene's germline CDR1 is MNHEY and CDR2 SVGAGI. This CDR3 has 14 amino acids. The sample comes from a study of cytomegalovirus exposure and HLA in healthy donors. Study-wide results and caveats: Some TCR beta chains (more than 150 of them) were listed as cytomegalovirus-associated. It was reported that the classifier diagnosed cytomegalovirus status with high specificity and sensitivity in both the original and validation cohorts.

Profiling relied on immunoSEQ multiplex PCR, and the TCRdb table lists in-frame clones only, not all of them. The top ten clones hold about 1.8% of a sample with about 110,000 clones, about 88% of them seen once. Donors were drawn from the approximately 120-subject validation cohort, separate from the roughly 670-subject first cohort. The sequence came from a woman under 30 in good health and CMV-seropositive. Sequences were obtained from PBMCs. The gene calls are TRBV6-5 and TRBJ2-3; 10 nucleotides align to TRBD2. This chain's CDR3 is CASSSLAGVDTQYF. CDR3 nucleotide sequence: TGTGCCAGCAGTTCCCTAGCGGGGGTAGATACGCAGTATTTT.